This T cell receptor (beta chain) was captured by sequencing in a study of cytomegalovirus exposure and HLA in healthy donors (dated by TCRdb to between 2016 and 2019). As for the study more broadly: According to a later analysis, one platform produced both the 110 or so validation repertoires and the approximately 670 repertoires of the first cohort. The study combined high-throughput TCR immunosequencing, statistical association of individual TCRs with disease status, and machine learning to predict cytomegalovirus infection status. Along with the approximately 620-subject first cohort, a separate validation cohort of over 90 different subjects was used. The study was designed to test whether signatures of past pathogen exposure could be identified by cataloging public T cell receptors. The study at large found these results: While some public TCRs were present in many individuals, most TCR sequences turned up only very rarely across donors. The study gave a list of 150 to 200 TCR beta chains associated with cytomegalovirus. The classifier was reported to diagnose cytomegalovirus status with high specificity and sensitivity in both the original and validation cohorts. The authors suggested that the approach could potentially be extended to other disease states and immunological phenotypes. The validation cohort had no HLA typing available for a later analysis, so co-occurrence within that cohort was assessed over all 120 or so repertoires. In a later analysis, TCRs clustered in the first cohort were found to also tend to co-occur in the 130 or so validation repertoires, with 94% of cluster scores above 0. In vitro tests confirmed that a few of the cytomegalovirus-associated TCR beta chains recognize cytomegalovirus antigens.

Library prep was done by the immunoSEQ multiplex PCR assay. In the authors' own workflow: A statistical classification framework was built for diagnosing cytomegalovirus status from the catalog of TCR beta chain sequences. TCRdb obtained this table from immuneACCESS and retained in-frame rearrangements with V and J assigned. These tables miss some clones; where compared with another copy, unresolved V genes account for less than half of the shortfall, and the remainder is unexplained. The V and J calls and clone size come from that table; D and trimming were worked out from the DNA. This sample lists 150,000 to 200,000 clones; roughly nine tenths were detected once. Jointly, the top ten make up approximately 5% of the sample. Note on this clone: Its antigen specificity is not known. No clone much larger than this one lies a single base away; base qualities are absent.

The donors were included in the validation cohort of 130 or so subjects, a group kept apart from the roughly 610-subject first cohort. V is reduced by 5 bases and J by 4 bases, leaving a spacing of 12 bases between them. The CDR3 runs 14 residues from the cysteine to the phenylalanine. Only the CDR3 region is kept as DNA, spanning 42 bases read in frame from base 1. From the germline V gene (reference sequence), CDR1 is LNHNV and CDR2 is YYDKDF. Specimen: PBMCs. The sequence joins TRBV15 to TRBJ1-5, with the identity of the D gene unclear. This clonotype was obtained from a woman in her twenties or thirties in good health and CMV-seronegative. The CDR3 in this case is CATSRTGGNQPQHF. The nucleotide sequence is given as TGTGCCACCAGCCGTACGGGTGGGAATCAGCCCCAGCATTTT.